The 19 T cell receptor beta chains below were found in one sample sequenced in a study of technical replicates of blood from a few donors. Method: immunoSEQ multiplex PCR; TCRdb's copy keeps in-frame clones and lacks some. This sample has 74,000 or so clones, with 90% to 97% found just once. The sample comprised T cells isolated from PBMCs. Every receptor here comes from a human donor in good health.

J is TRBJ1-2 and V is TRBV5-6, with D tentatively TRBD1 (6 bases). CDR1 and CDR2 from the germline V gene are SGHDT and YYEEEE. V was trimmed by 2 bases and J by 5 bases, leaving 10 bases between them. The CDR3 spans 13 residues. CDR3 amino acids: CASSLGGVYGYTF. In nucleotides, the CDR3 is TGTGCCAGCAGCTTAGGGGGGGTTTATGGCTACACCTTC.

The chain carries TRBV10-3 and TRBJ1-1, with D tentatively TRBD1 (6 bases). V lost 3 bases and J 1 base, leaving 6 bases between the germline ends. Germline CDR1 is ENHRY and CDR2 is SYGVKD. The CDR3 has 13 residues. As DNA, the CDR3 is TGTGCCATCAGTGAAGGGGGGAACACTGAAGCTTTCTTT. Residues: CAISEGGNTEAFF.

The chain has TRBV6-6 and TRBJ2-7; maybe TRBD2 (6 bases). CDR3 length: 14 amino acids. Between the trimmed V and J ends, which lost 6 bases and 5 bases, there was a span of 17 bases. Germline CDR1 is MNHNY and CDR2 is SVGAGI (reference sequence). In DNA, the CDR3 is TGTGCCAGCAGCCCACGACTAGATTCCCACGAGCAGTACTTC. It translates to CASSPRLDSHEQYF.

This chain joins TRBV5-1 and TRBJ2-1; perhaps TRBD2 as D (6 bases). The CDR3 totals 15 residues. The ends were cut back, 6 bases at V and 4 bases at J, with 17 bases in the middle. Germline CDR1 is SGHRS and CDR2 is YFSETQ. The chain's CDR3 is CASTEDLGGYNEQFF. The CDR3 DNA follows: TGCGCCAGCACCGAGGACCTTGGAGGGTACAATGAGCAGTTCTTC.

The chain uses TRBV5-1 and TRBJ2-7; weak D call: TRBD1 (5 bases). The germline V and J ends were trimmed by 0 bases and 3 bases, with 13 bases remaining between them. Germline loops: CDR1 SGHRS, CDR2 YFSETQ. This CDR3 has 15 amino acids. The CDR3, as DNA: TGCGCCAGCAGCTTGGTGTCCCATCAGGGCTACGAGCAGTACTTC. It encodes CASSLVSHQGYEQYF.

The chain links TRBV4-1 to TRBJ2-3, with 9 bases matching TRBD1. This CDR3 has 16 residues. J was trimmed by 2 bases and V by 3 bases; bases with no gene match: 6. Germline CDR1 MGHRA, CDR2 YSYEKL. In DNA, the CDR3 is TGCGCCAGCAGCCAGCGACAGGGGGAATCCACAGATACGCAGTATTTT. It encodes CASSQRQGESTDTQYF.

This chain uses TRBV5-4 with TRBJ1-1; 9 nucleotides align to TRBD1. Looked up from germline, CDR1 is SGHNT and CDR2 is YYREEE (reference sequence). Unmatched junction bases numbered 6, after V lost 0 bases and J lost 6 bases. The CDR3 sequence is 15 residues long. The DNA for the CDR3 is TGTGCCAGCAGCTTGGTTCGGGACAGGGATGCTGAAGCTTTCTTT. Translation: CASSLVRDRDAEAFF.

The chain has TRBV5-4 and TRBJ2-1; D is unclear. Germline V gene lookup returns CDR1 SGHNT and CDR2 YYREEE (reference sequence). Deletions cut 1 base from V and 10 bases from J, with 9 bases between. The CDR3 is made up of 12 amino acids. DNA of the CDR3: TGTGCCAGCAGCTTGAACCGCCTAGAGCAGTTCTTC. Its translation is CASSLNRLEQFF.

The genes are TRBV27 and TRBJ2-7; 8 bases match TRBD1. CDR1 and CDR2 (germline): MNHEY, SMNVEV (reference sequence). V lost 5 bases to trimming and J lost 3 bases; unmatched junction nucleotides: 9. The CDR3 sequence is 15 residues long. The CDR3 DNA reads as TGTGCCAGCAGTACATCCCGGGACAGGAGCTACGAGCAGTACTTC. This translates into CASSTSRDRSYEQYF.

J is TRBJ1-4 and V is TRBV11-2; D remains ambiguous. The CDR3 totals 14 residues. Germline loops: CDR1 SGHAT, CDR2 FQNNGV. V lost 6 bases to trimming and J lost 5 bases, with 13 bases between them. The CDR3 loop reads CASRRPVPNEKLFF. CDR3 in DNA: TGTGCCAGCAGGCGGCCAGTTCCAAATGAAAAACTGTTTTTT.

The genes are TRBV9 and TRBJ2-2; TRBD2 matches 8 bases. The trim removed 5 bases at V and 8 bases at J, leaving 11 bases unmatched. The CDR3 is 15 residues long. Germline V gene data show CDR1 as SGDLS and CDR2 as YYNGEE. The CDR3 is CASRPSGGGFGELFF. The CDR3 DNA reads TGTGCCAGCAGACCCAGTGGCGGGGGGTTTGGGGAGCTGTTTTTT.

The V and J genes are TRBV28 and TRBJ1-5; 7 nucleotides align to TRBD1. CDR1 and CDR2 (germline): MDHEN, SYDVKM. The V segment lost 6 bases and the J segment 2 bases; nucleotides outside the gene matches: 7. There are 15 residues in the CDR3. CDR3 DNA sequence: TGTGCCAGCAGACCGGGACAGTCGGGCAATCAGCCCCAGCATTTT. This sequence encodes CASRPGQSGNQPQHF. Together with reference TRBV28 and TRBJ1-5, the CDR3 gives the full variable domain: DVKVTQSSRYLVKRTGEKVFLECVQDMDHENMFWYRQDPGLGLRLIYFSYDVKMKEKGDIPEGYSVSREKKERFSLILESASTNQTSMYLCASRPGQSGNQPQHFGDGTRLSIL.

The genes are TRBV7-8 and TRBJ2-7, with 8 bases aligning to TRBD1. The CDR3 covers 14 residues. V dropped 9 bases and J dropped 5; count of bases not matched to a gene: 12. Germline V CDR1 and CDR2: SGHVS, FQNEAQ. This CDR3 reads CASCYTGGGDEQYF. For the CDR3, the DNA is TGTGCCAGTTGCTATACAGGGGGTGGCGACGAGCAGTACTTC. The complete variable domain, with remaining parts taken from reference TRBV7-8 and TRBJ2-7, reads GAGVSQSPRYKVAKRGQDVALRCDPISGHVSLFWYQQALGQGPEFLTYFQNEAQLDKSGLPSDRFFAERPEGSVSTLKIQRTQQEDSAVYLCASCYTGGGDEQYFGPGTRLTVT.

The rearrangement joins TRBV27 to TRBJ2-7, with D maybe TRBD2 (6 bases). CDR1 MNHEY and CDR2 SMNVEV come from the germline V gene (reference sequence). This CDR3 contains 15 residues. V was pared by 5 bases and J by 3 bases, with 17 bases between. CDR3 bases: TGTGCCAGCAGTCGTCCCGGGACTCAGGGCTACGAGCAGTACTTC. Residues: CASSRPGTQGYEQYF.

The chain carries TRBV4-1 and TRBJ1-2; 7 nucleotides line up with TRBD1. Per germline, CDR1 MGHRA and CDR2 YSYEKL. The CDR3 has 14 amino acids. Losses at the gene ends were 4 bases for V and 6 bases for J; bases not matched to a gene: 8. Here the CDR3 DNA reads TGCGCCAGCAGCCGAGACAGGGTGGGGCATGGCTACACCTTC. Amino acid sequence: CASSRDRVGHGYTF.

The chain uses TRBV16 and TRBJ1-5; D gene uncertain. In germline, CDR1 is KGHSY, CDR2 FQNENV. This CDR3 comprises 15 residues. The ends were cut back, 3 bases at V and 6 bases at J, with 15 bases in the middle. The CDR3: CASSQTDGVFQPQHF. The CDR3 region has the DNA TGTGCCAGCAGCCAGACGGACGGGGTCTTTCAGCCCCAGCATTTT.

CDR3 nucleotides: TGTGCCAGCAGCCTCAATAGGGGCCTATACGAGCAGTACTTC. Translated: CASSLNRGLYEQYF. This chain connects TRBV13 to TRBJ2-7; D is possibly TRBD1 (5 bases). V was trimmed by 5 bases and J by 4 bases, leaving 15 bases between them. The germline V gene encodes CDR1 PRHDT and CDR2 FYEKMQ (reference sequence). The CDR3 loop spans 14 amino acids.

The genes are TRBV6-6 and TRBJ2-1; TRBD1 agrees at 7 bases. CDR1 is MNHNY and CDR2 is SVGAGI in the germline V gene (reference sequence). V lost 6 bases to trimming and J lost 6 bases; unmatched junction nucleotides: 8. The CDR3 runs to 14 residues. In nucleotides, the CDR3 is TGTGCCAGCAGCCCGACAGGGTTAGGCAATGAGCAGTTCTTC. Encoded protein: CASSPTGLGNEQFF.

In nucleotides, the CDR3 is TGTGCCAGCAGCGTTTCTAGAAGCTCCTACGAGCAGTACTTC. As protein: CASSVSRSSYEQYF. V usage is TRBV9 and J usage is TRBJ2-7; D not resolved. Germline V gene data show CDR1 as SGDLS and CDR2 as YYNGEE. The CDR3 is made up of 14 amino acids. V was pared by 2 bases and J by 0 bases, with 9 bases between.